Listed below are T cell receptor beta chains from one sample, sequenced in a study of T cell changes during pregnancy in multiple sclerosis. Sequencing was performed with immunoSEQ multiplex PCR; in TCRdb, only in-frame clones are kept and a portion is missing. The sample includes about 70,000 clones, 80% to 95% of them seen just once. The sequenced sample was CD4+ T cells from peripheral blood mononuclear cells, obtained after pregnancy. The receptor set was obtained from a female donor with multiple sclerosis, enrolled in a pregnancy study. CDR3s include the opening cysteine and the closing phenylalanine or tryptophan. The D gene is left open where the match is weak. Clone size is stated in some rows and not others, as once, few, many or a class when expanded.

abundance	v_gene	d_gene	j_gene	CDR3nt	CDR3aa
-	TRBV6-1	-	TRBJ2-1	TGTGCCAGCACAGCTTTCCGGTCGGGTGAGCAGTTCTTC	CASTAFRSGEQFF
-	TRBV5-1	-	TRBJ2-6	TGCGCCAGCAGCGCCCGCGATTACTCTGGGGCCAACGTCCTGACTTTC	CASSARDYSGANVLTF
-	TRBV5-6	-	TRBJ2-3	TGTGCCAGCAGCTTCTCGGGCACAGATACGCAGTATTTT	CASSFSGTDTQYF
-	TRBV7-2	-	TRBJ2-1	TGTGCCAGCAGCTTTAGGGGTAAGGCCTACAATGAGCAGTTCTTC	CASSFRGKAYNEQFF
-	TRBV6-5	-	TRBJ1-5	TGTGCCAGCAGTCGCCTGGGGCATAGCAATCAGCCCCAGCATTTT	CASSRLGHSNQPQHF
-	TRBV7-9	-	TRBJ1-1	TGTGCCAGCAGCTTAGCAGGGGGTGTTGAAGCTTTCTTT	CASSLAGGVEAFF
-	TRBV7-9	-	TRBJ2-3	TGTGCCAGCAGTCTCACAGGGAGCACAGATACGCAGTATTTT	CASSLTGSTDTQYF
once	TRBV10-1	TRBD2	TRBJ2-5	TGCGCCAGCAGTTGTAGCGGGGGGAAACCCCAAGAGACCCAGTACTTC	CASSCSGGKPQETQYF
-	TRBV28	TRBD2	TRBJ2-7	TGTGCCAGCATCCTTAGCGGGAGTACTTACGAGCAGTACTTC	CASILSGSTYEQYF
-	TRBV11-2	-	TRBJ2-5	TGTGCCAGCAGCTTGGGCTCGAGGGGGTGGGAGACCCAGTACTTC	CASSLGSRGWETQYF
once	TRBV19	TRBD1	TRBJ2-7	TGTGCCAGTAGTATACGGACAGGGGGCGCGTACGAGCAGTACTTC	CASSIRTGGAYEQYF
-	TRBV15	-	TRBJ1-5	TGTGCCACCAGCAGAGAAAGGGGAGCGGGACAGCCCCAGCATTTT	CATSRERGAGQPQHF
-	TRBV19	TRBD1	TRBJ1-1	TGTGCCAGTAGTGTGACAGGGGGCATGAACACTGAAGCTTTCTTT	CASSVTGGMNTEAFF
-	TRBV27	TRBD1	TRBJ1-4	TGTGCCAGCAGTTCGGGACAGCGAAATGAAAAACTGTTTTTT	CASSSGQRNEKLFF
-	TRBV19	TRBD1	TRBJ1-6	TGTGCCAGTAGTCGGGCCCAGGGGGTAAATTCACCCCTCCACTTT	CASSRAQGVNSPLHF
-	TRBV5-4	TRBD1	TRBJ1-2	TGTGCCAGCAGCAGAACAGGGGGCGCGACTAACTATGGCTACACCTTC	CASSRTGGATNYGYTF
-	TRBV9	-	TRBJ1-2	TGTGCCAGCAGCGGGGGGGAAAACTATGGCTACACCTTC	CASSGGENYGYTF
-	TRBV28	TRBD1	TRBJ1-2	TGTGCCAGCGGGGGGACAGGTTACTATGGCTACACCTTC	CASGGTGYYGYTF
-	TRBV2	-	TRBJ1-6	TGTGCCAGCAGTGTAGACTACAGGGCCATTAATTCACCCCTCCACTTT	CASSVDYRAINSPLHF
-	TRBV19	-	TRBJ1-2	TGTGCCAGTAATTACCCAGGGATGCCCTACACCTTC	CASNYPGMPYTF
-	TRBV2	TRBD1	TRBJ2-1	TGTGCCAGCAGTGAGCGGACAGGGGTTACCTACAATGAGCAGTTCTTC	CASSERTGVTYNEQFF
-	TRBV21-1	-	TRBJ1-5	TGTGCCAGCAGCCAAGGACAGCCCACATGGAAACATAGCAATCAGCCCCAGCATTTT	CASSQGQPTWKHSNQPQHF
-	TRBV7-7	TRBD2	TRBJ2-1	TGTGCCAGCAGCGAGGGACTAGCGGGAGGTGAGCAGTTCTTC	CASSEGLAGGEQFF
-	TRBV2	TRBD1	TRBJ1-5	TGTGCCAGCACTCGGGACAGCCGCAATCAGCCCCAGCATTTT	CASTRDSRNQPQHF
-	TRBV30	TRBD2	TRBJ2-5	TGTGCCTGGAGTCCAGGGAGGGGAGAGACCCAGTACTTC	CAWSPGRGETQYF
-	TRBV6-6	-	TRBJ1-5	TGTGCCAGCAAGAACGGGGATCAGCCCCAGCATTTT	CASKNGDQPQHF
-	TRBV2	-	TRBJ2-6	TGTGCCAGCAGCAACAGGGATGCTGGGGCCAACGTCCTGACTTTC	CASSNRDAGANVLTF
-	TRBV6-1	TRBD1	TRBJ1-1	TGTGCCAGCAGACAGGGGTTGGGCACTGAAGCTTTCTTT	CASRQGLGTEAFF
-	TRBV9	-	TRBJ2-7	TGTGCCAGCAGCGTAGAGGATGGGGCAGGGACCTACGAGCAGTACTTC	CASSVEDGAGTYEQYF
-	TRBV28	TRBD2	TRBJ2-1	TGTGCCAGCAGTTCGCCTAGCGGGGGGGCCGATGAGCAGTTCTTC	CASSSPSGGADEQFF
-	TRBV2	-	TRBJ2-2	TGTGCCAGCAGTGCAGGGTCGGGCACCGGGGAGCTGTTTTTT	CASSAGSGTGELFF
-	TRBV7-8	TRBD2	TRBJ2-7	TGTGCCAGCAGCTTATGGCTAGCGGGGGCGGCCCATCAAGAGCAGTACTTC	CASSLWLAGAAHQEQYF
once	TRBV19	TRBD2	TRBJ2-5	TGTGCCAGTAGAGGACGATTAGCGGGAGGGGAGACCCAGTACTTC	CASRGRLAGGETQYF
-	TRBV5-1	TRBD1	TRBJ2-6	TGCGCCAGCAGCCCCGTGTTTTTCGGACAGGGGGCCGCTGGGGCCAACGTCCTGACTTTC	CASSPVFFGQGAAGANVLTF
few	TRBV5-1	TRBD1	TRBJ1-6	TGCGCCAGCAGCAGCGGGACAGGGGGCGAAAGTAGTTCACCCCTCCACTTT	CASSSGTGGESSSPLHF
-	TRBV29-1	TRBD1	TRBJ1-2	TGCAGCGTTTCGGGACAGGGAATGGGTGGCTACACCTTC	CSVSGQGMGGYTF
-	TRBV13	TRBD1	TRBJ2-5	TGTGCCAGCAGCTTGGGACAGGCGGAAGAGACCCAGTACTTC	CASSLGQAEETQYF
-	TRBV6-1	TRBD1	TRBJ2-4	TGTGCCAGCAGTCCGGGACAGTCTCTCATTCAGTACTTC	CASSPGQSLIQYF
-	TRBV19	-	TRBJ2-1	TGTGCCAGTAGCCCCCTTAGGACTACCAATGAGCAGTTCTTC	CASSPLRTTNEQFF
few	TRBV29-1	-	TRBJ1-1	TGCAGCGCCTCACAGATTAGGAACACTGAAGCTTTCTTT	CSASQIRNTEAFF
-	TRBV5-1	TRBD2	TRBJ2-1	TGCGCCAGCAGCTTGGAAGGTAGCGGGAGCTACAATGAGCAGTTCTTC	CASSLEGSGSYNEQFF
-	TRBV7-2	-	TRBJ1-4	TGTGCCAGCAGCTTATGGGGCAGCTCTGAAAAACTGTTTTTT	CASSLWGSSEKLFF
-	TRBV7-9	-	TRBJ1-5	TGTGCCAGCAGCTTATCAGGGCAGGGCGGTCAGCCCCAGCATTTT	CASSLSGQGGQPQHF
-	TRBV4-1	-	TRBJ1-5	TGCGCCAGCAGCCAAGATGCGCACCCATTTGGTTCGGGGCCCCAGCATTTT	CASSQDAHPFGSGPQHF
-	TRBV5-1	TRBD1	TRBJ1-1	TGCGCCAGCAGTAACCGGGTGGGACAGGGATCATCCACTGAAGCTTTCTTT	CASSNRVGQGSSTEAFF
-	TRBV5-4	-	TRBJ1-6	TGTGCCAGCAGCATACCAGGTACTTCACCCCTCCACTTT	CASSIPGTSPLHF
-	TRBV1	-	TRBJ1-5	TGCACCAGCAGCCATGTCGTAACAGGGAAGCCTAGCAATCAGCCCCAGCATTTT	CTSSHVVTGKPSNQPQHF